This T cell receptor beta chain was sequenced during a study of shared clonotypes between healthy human individuals. Study in general: The donor group consisted of a couple of women and a few men, aged 18 to 49. Each donor contributed plates that comprised three CD4 naive, three CD4 memory, two CD8 naive and one CD8 memory.

Running of the assay took place at deep level. Measured with immunoSEQ multiplex PCR; TCRdb has only the in-frame clones, and not every one. Of roughly 700,000 clones in the sample, 90% were seen once. The germline CDR1 and CDR2 sequences are SEHNR and FQNEAQ (reference sequence). The CDR3 covers 16 residues. V dropped 2 bases and J dropped 3 bases, with 17 bases sitting between them. This chain joins TRBV7-9 and TRBJ2-7; D possibly corresponds to TRBD1 (5 bases). The sequenced sample consisted of memory CD8+ T cells from PBMCs. Subset given: CD45RO+ cells pooled with CCR7-negative TemRA cells. This TCR came from a man aged 18 to 30 in good health. Some clones in this sample may be carry-over from other donors' samples. The CDR3: CASSLLAGPPDYEQYF. Written as DNA, the CDR3 is TGTGCCAGCAGCTTATTGGCAGGGCCTCCGGACTACGAGCAGTACTTC.